This T cell receptor (beta chain) was sequenced in a study of blood T cell repertoires in COVID-19. V lost 10 bases and J 4 bases, leaving 16 bases between the germline ends. This CDR3 is 13 amino acids long. Sequencing used immunoSEQ multiplex PCR; TCRdb keeps in-frame clones, though not all of them. The sample has 250,000 or so clones, roughly four fifths seen once. The receptor's source is a man between 45 and 60 years old with acute or convalescent COVID-19. The chain employs TRBV12-3 or TRBV12-4 and TRBJ1-2; D is unresolved. Sequenced input: peripheral blood. This CDR3 is CATLPVGSYGYTF. For the CDR3, the DNA is TGTGCCACCCTACCCGTGGGGAGCTATGGCTACACCTTC.